These T cell receptor beta chains were read from a single sample in a study of shared clonotypes between healthy human individuals. Here immunoSEQ multiplex PCR was the method, and the copy in TCRdb shows in-frame clones only, minus some. The repertoire includes around 2.1 million clones, 85% to 95% of them detected once, and 1.5% to 2% sits in the top ten. Source material: naive CD8+ T cells from PBMCs. Every receptor here comes from a young man in good health. Some clones in this sample may be carry-over from other donors' samples. The CDR3 runs from the conserved cysteine through the conserved F or W. The D gene is left open where the match is weak. The size entry is marked missing in some rows and otherwise reads once, few, many or a size class.

TRBV11-2	TRBJ2-4	NA	NA	CASSLAGAKNIQYF	TGTGCCAGCAGCTTGGCCGGAGCCAAAAACATTCAGTACTTC
TRBV29-1	TRBJ2-5	NA	NA	CSVEVWGGLPQETQYF	TGCAGCGTTGAAGTTTGGGGCGGGCTACCCCAAGAGACCCAGTACTTC
TRBV6-5	TRBJ2-1	TRBD1	NA	CASSRQGRNEQFF	TGTGCCAGCAGTCGACAGGGACGGAATGAGCAGTTCTTC
TRBV13	TRBJ2-7	TRBD2	NA	CASSTRLARTITYEQYF	TGTGCCAGCAGCACCAGACTAGCGAGAACCATAACCTACGAGCAGTACTTC
TRBV9	TRBJ1-3	NA	NA	CASSVSQGEGGNTIYF	TGTGCCAGCAGCGTATCCCAGGGAGAGGGTGGAAACACCATATATTTT
TRBV4-3	TRBJ2-1	NA	NA	CASSQDRTFSNEQFF	TGCGCCAGCAGCCAAGATCGGACCTTCTCCAATGAGCAGTTCTTC
TRBV5-6	TRBJ2-1	NA	once	CASSPSSYNEQFF	TGTGCCAGCAGCCCCTCCTCCTACAATGAGCAGTTCTTC
TRBV13	TRBJ2-5	TRBD2	NA	CASSPPKVISGRVETQYF	TGTGCCAGCAGCCCCCCCAAGGTGATTAGCGGGAGGGTAGAGACCCAGTACTTC
TRBV30	TRBJ2-7	NA	NA	CAWSPGAGTYEQYF	TGTGCCTGGAGTCCCGGGGCAGGGACCTACGAGCAGTACTTC
TRBV9	TRBJ2-3	NA	NA	CASSANRDFPEDTQYF	TGTGCCAGCAGCGCCAACCGGGACTTTCCCGAAGATACGCAGTATTTT
TRBV10-2	TRBJ2-3	TRBD2	NA	CASSEVGLGNTQYF	TGCGCCAGCAGTGAGGTGGGACTAGGAAATACGCAGTATTTT
TRBV20-1	TRBJ2-7	NA	NA	CSLGRGYEQYF	TGCAGTCTAGGCAGAGGCTACGAGCAGTACTTC
TRBV27	TRBJ1-1	NA	NA	CASSTWDHGDTEAFF	TGTGCCAGCAGTACCTGGGACCACGGGGACACTGAAGCTTTCTTT
TRBV7-8	TRBJ2-7	NA	NA	CASSPDRDMEQYF	TGTGCCAGCAGCCCCGACCGGGACATGGAGCAGTACTTC
TRBV9	TRBJ2-7	TRBD1	NA	CASSVGDRGYEQYF	TGTGCCAGCAGCGTGGGGGACAGGGGTTACGAGCAGTACTTC
TRBV7-3	TRBJ2-7	NA	NA	CASSLTPSGEQYF	TGTGCCAGCAGCTTAACCCCGTCCGGCGAGCAGTACTTC
TRBV4-1	TRBJ2-2	NA	once	CASSQTFLAARTGELFF	TGCGCCAGCAGCCAGACCTTTCTCGCGGCTAGGACCGGGGAGCTGTTTTTT
TRBV19	TRBJ2-7	TRBD1	NA	CASSGGTGAHEQYF	TGTGCCAGTAGTGGGGGGACAGGGGCCCACGAGCAGTACTTC
TRBV7-9	TRBJ2-5	TRBD1	NA	CASSLAGQGEETQYF	TGTGCCAGCAGCTTAGCGGGACAGGGGGAAGAGACCCAGTACTTC
TRBV27	TRBJ1-4	NA	NA	CATSSLAPVTGPNEKLFF	TGTGCCACCAGCAGTTTAGCGCCCGTGACAGGCCCTAATGAAAAACTGTTTTTT
TRBV6-6	TRBJ2-7	NA	NA	CASSYDSGESFLEQYF	TGTGCCAGCAGTTACGATTCGGGCGAGAGCTTCCTCGAGCAGTACTTC
TRBV27	TRBJ1-5	TRBD1	NA	CASSLRQGGNQPQHF	TGTGCCAGCAGTTTGCGACAGGGGGGGAATCAGCCCCAGCATTTT
TRBV7-2	TRBJ2-5	NA	once	CASSYGTRETQYF	TGTGCCAGCAGCTACGGAACGCGAGAGACCCAGTACTTC
TRBV5-6	TRBJ2-5	NA	once	CASSLSGPQETQYF	TGTGCCAGCAGCTTGTCCGGGCCTCAAGAGACCCAGTACTTC
TRBV7-9	TRBJ1-1	NA	NA	CASSLGFTEAFF	TGTGCCAGCAGCCTCGGCTTCACTGAAGCTTTCTTT
TRBV28	TRBJ2-7	TRBD2	NA	CASSPLTSGGYYEQYF	TGTGCCAGCAGTCCTCTTACTAGCGGGGGGTACTACGAGCAGTACTTC
TRBV27	TRBJ2-7	NA	NA	CASSLRGPYEQYF	TGTGCCAGCAGTTTGCGCGGGCCCTACGAGCAGTACTTC
TRBV13	TRBJ2-1	NA	NA	CASSPPRASYNEQFF	TGTGCCAGCAGCCCTCCCAGAGCCTCCTACAATGAGCAGTTCTTC
TRBV28	TRBJ1-1	NA	NA	CASSFSGVGPQGGAFF	TGTGCCAGCAGTTTTAGCGGGGTCGGCCCGCAGGGAGGGGCTTTCTTT
TRBV27	TRBJ1-1	TRBD1	NA	CASSPIGQGSNTEAFF	TGTGCCAGCAGTCCAATCGGACAGGGGTCGAACACTGAAGCTTTCTTT
TRBV7-9	TRBJ1-4	NA	NA	CASSPRVGLTSTNEKLFF	TGTGCCAGCAGCCCCAGAGTGGGGTTAACAAGTACTAATGAAAAACTGTTTTTT
TRBV9	TRBJ2-3	TRBD2	NA	CASSVVPPGSGSTDTQYF	TGTGCCAGCAGCGTAGTACCCCCCGGTAGCGGGAGCACAGATACGCAGTATTTT
TRBV7-8	TRBJ2-7	TRBD1	NA	CASSFPGQGGYEQYF	TGTGCCAGCAGTTTTCCGGGACAGGGAGGCTACGAGCAGTACTTC
TRBV25-1	TRBJ2-7	NA	NA	CASSDPTGTTYEQYF	TGTGCCAGCAGTGATCCCACCGGGACCACCTACGAGCAGTACTTC
TRBV10-1	TRBJ2-3	NA	NA	CASSESIAHTDTQYF	TGCGCCAGCAGTGAGTCTATTGCCCACACAGATACGCAGTATTTT
TRBV25-1	TRBJ1-2	NA	NA	CASSVWEEEHYGYTF	TGTGCCAGCAGTGTCTGGGAGGAGGAGCACTATGGCTACACCTTC
TRBV6-5	TRBJ2-3	TRBD2	NA	CASSRGAGVDTQYF	TGTGCCAGCAGCAGAGGGGCGGGAGTCGATACGCAGTATTTT
TRBV5-1	TRBJ1-1	TRBD1	NA	CASSLPQGAHRSEAFF	TGCGCCAGCAGCTTACCTCAGGGGGCTCATAGGTCTGAAGCTTTCTTT
TRBV7-9	TRBJ2-1	TRBD1	NA	CASSPRTGGNEQFF	TGTGCCAGCAGCCCACGGACAGGGGGCAATGAGCAGTTCTTC
TRBV9	TRBJ1-5	NA	NA	CASSVGRVGQPQHF	TGTGCCAGCAGCGTAGGGAGGGTGGGTCAGCCCCAGCATTTT
TRBV9	TRBJ2-3	NA	once	CASSAGSDYWSTDTQYF	TGTGCCAGCAGCGCGGGGAGTGATTATTGGAGCACAGATACGCAGTATTTT
TRBV7-4	TRBJ1-5	TRBD1	NA	CASSLVQGGQPQHF	TGTGCCAGCAGCTTAGTCCAGGGGGGTCAGCCCCAGCATTTT
TRBV4-3	TRBJ1-1	TRBD1	NA	CASSQLTGGGAEAFF	TGCGCCAGCAGCCAATTGACAGGGGGGGGAGCGGAAGCTTTCTTT
TRBV7-2	TRBJ2-1	NA	NA	CASSLPKDRTYDNEQFF	TGTGCCAGCAGCTTACCTAAGGACAGAACCTACGACAATGAGCAGTTCTTC
TRBV7-6	TRBJ2-5	NA	NA	CASSFGGFQETQYF	TGTGCCAGCAGCTTTGGAGGTTTCCAGGAGACCCAGTACTTC
TRBV9	TRBJ1-3	NA	few	CASSGRTSSPDTIYF	TGTGCCAGCAGCGGACGGACCTCATCACCGGACACCATATATTTT
TRBV28	TRBJ1-2	TRBD1	once	CASSLPTGGRSGYTF	TGTGCCAGCAGTTTACCCACAGGGGGCAGAAGTGGCTACACCTTC
TRBV4-1	TRBJ2-7	TRBD2	NA	CASSQALAGDEQYF	TGCGCCAGCAGCCAAGCACTAGCGGGAGACGAGCAGTACTTC
TRBV5-1	TRBJ2-6	TRBD2	NA	CASSLWRLAGPSGANVLTF	TGCGCCAGCAGCTTGTGGAGACTAGCGGGACCTTCTGGGGCCAACGTCCTGACTTTC
TRBV27	TRBJ2-1	TRBD1	NA	CASSKDRGYNEQFF	TGTGCCAGCTCGAAGGACAGGGGGTACAATGAGCAGTTCTTC
TRBV7-2	TRBJ1-5	TRBD1	NA	CASSLEGAGSQPQHF	TGTGCCAGCAGCTTGGAGGGGGCAGGGAGTCAGCCCCAGCATTTT
TRBV27	TRBJ1-1	TRBD1	NA	CASSPTTGGDRTEAFF	TGTGCCAGCAGCCCAACGACAGGGGGCGATCGAACTGAAGCTTTCTTT
TRBV9	TRBJ2-7	NA	NA	CASSVGVGQGPYEQYF	TGTGCCAGCAGCGTAGGGGTTGGCCAGGGTCCCTACGAGCAGTACTTC